Included here is one TCR beta chain sequence, with context. The CDR3 runs 13 residues. In germline, CDR1 is KGHSY, CDR2 FQNENV. Trimming pared 4 bases from V and 11 bases from J, leaving 12 bases between. The sample comes from a study of blood T cell repertoires in COVID-19. At the level of the study: PBMCs, B-cell-depleted T cells, or T cells were the source of the cDNA or gDNA that made up the material.

In the source study's methods: By means of reference gene primer amplification, nucleated cell counts were estimated. This table comes from immunoSEQ multiplex PCR, and its TCRdb copy is limited to in-frame clones, with some not included. V and J calls and clone size follow that table, whereas D and trimming were derived from the DNA. Among approximately 260,000 clones listed, 90% were seen once. This rearrangement joins TRBV16 to TRBJ1-6; maybe TRBD1 (5 bases). The specimen sequenced was peripheral blood. This receptor was identified in a woman between 55 and 75 years old with COVID-19, enrolled during active disease. Here the CDR3 reads CASSPGGRTPLHF. DNA for the CDR3: TGTGCCAGCAGCCCGGGGGGGAGGACACCCCTCCACTTT.